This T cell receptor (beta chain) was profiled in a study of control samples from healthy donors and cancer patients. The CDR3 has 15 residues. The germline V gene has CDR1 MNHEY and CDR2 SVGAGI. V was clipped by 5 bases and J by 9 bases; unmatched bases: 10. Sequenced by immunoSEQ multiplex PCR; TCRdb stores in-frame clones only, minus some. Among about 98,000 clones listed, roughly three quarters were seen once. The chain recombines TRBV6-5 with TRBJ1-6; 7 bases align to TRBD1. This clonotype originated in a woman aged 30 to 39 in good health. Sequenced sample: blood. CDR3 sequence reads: CASSPTTGIGSPLHF. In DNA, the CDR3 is TGTGCCAGCAGTCCCACGACAGGGATCGGTTCACCCCTCCACTTT.